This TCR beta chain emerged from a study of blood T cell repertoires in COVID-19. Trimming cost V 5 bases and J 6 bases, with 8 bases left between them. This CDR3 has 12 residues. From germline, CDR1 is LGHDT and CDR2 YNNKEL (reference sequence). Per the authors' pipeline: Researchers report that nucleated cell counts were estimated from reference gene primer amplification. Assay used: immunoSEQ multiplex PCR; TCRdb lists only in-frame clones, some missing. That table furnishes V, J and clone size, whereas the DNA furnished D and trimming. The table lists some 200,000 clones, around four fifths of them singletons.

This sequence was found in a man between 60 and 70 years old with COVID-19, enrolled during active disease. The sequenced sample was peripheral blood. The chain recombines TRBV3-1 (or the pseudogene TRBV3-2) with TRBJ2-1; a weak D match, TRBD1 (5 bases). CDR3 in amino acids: CASSDQGNEQFF. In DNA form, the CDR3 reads TGTGCCAGCAGCGACCAGGGCAATGAGCAGTTCTTC.